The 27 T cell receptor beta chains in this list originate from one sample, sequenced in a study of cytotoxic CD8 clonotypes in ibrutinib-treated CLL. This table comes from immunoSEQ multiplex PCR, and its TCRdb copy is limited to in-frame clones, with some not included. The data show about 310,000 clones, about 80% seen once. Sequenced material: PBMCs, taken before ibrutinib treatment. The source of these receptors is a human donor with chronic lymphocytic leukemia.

The CDR3 here is CAWTRRGVDGYTF. Here the CDR3 DNA reads TGTGCCTGGACACGAAGGGGAGTAGATGGCTACACCTTC. The J gene is TRBJ1-2, the V gene TRBV30; a weak D match, TRBD1 (5 bases). From germline, CDR1 is GTSNPN and CDR2 SVGIG (reference sequence). The V gene lost 4 bases and the J gene lost 6 bases, with 15 bases spanning the gap. The CDR3 length is 13 residues.

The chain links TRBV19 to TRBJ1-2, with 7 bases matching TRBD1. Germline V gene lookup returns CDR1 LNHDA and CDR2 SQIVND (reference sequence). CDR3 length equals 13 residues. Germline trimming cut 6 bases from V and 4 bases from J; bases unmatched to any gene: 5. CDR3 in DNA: TGTGCCAGTAGCTTGACAGGGATCTATGGCTACACCTTC. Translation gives CASSLTGIYGYTF.

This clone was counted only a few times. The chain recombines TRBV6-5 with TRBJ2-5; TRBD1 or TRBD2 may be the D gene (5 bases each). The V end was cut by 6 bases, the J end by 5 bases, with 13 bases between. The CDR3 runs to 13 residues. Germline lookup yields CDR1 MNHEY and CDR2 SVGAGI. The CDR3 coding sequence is TGTGCCAGCAGCACTAGGGGCTACGAGACCCAGTACTTC. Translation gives CASSTRGYETQYF.

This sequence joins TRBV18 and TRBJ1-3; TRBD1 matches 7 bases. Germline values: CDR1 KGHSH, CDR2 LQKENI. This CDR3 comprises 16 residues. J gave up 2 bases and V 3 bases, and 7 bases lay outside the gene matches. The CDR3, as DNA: TGTGCCAGCTCACCTCTTCGACAGGGACCTGGAAACACCATATATTTT. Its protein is CASSPLRQGPGNTIYF.

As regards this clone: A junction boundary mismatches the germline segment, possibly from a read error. The CDR3: CASRLGPSSGANVLTF. The CDR3 bases are TGCGCCAGCAGATTGGGACCTTCCTCTGGGGCCAACGTCCTGACTTTC. This chain links TRBV5-1 with TRBJ2-6; either TRBD1 or TRBD2 may fit D (5 bases each). Germline V CDR1 and CDR2: SGHRS, YFSETQ. The CDR3 totals 16 residues.

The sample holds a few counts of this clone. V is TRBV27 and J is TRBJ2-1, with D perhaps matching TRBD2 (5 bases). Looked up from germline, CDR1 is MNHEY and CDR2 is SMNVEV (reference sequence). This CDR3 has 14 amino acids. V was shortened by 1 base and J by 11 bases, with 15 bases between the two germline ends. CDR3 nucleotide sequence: TGTGCCAGCAGTTTATATGAACACCTAGCCAAGCAGTTCTTC. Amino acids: CASSLYEHLAKQFF.

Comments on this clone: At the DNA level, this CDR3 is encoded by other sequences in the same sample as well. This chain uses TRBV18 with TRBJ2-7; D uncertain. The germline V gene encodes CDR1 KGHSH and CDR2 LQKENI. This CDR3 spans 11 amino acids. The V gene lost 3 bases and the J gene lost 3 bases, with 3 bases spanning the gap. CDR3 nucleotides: TGTGCCAGCTCACCTAACTACGAGCAGTACTTC. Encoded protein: CASSPNYEQYF. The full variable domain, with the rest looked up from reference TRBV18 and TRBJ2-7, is NAGVMQNPRHLVRRRGQEARLRCSPMKGHSHVYWYRQLPEEGLKFMVYLQKENIIDESGMPKERFSAEFPKEGPSILRIQQVVRGDSAAYFCASSPNYEQYFGPGTRLTVT.

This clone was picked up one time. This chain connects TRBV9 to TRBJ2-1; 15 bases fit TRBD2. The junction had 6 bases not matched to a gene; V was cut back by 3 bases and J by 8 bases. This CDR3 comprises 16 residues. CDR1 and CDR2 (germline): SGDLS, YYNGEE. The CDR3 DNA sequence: TGTGCCAGCAGCGCTTGGACTAGCGGGAGGGCCGATGAGCAGTTCTTC. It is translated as CASSAWTSGRADEQFF.

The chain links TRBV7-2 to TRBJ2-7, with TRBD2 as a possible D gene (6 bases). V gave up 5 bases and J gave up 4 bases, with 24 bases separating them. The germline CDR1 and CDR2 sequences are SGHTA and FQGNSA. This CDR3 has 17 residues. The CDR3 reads CASSAGRGVLNMYEQYF. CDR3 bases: TGTGCCAGCAGCGCGGGGCGGGGTGTCTTGAATATGTACGAGCAGTACTTC.

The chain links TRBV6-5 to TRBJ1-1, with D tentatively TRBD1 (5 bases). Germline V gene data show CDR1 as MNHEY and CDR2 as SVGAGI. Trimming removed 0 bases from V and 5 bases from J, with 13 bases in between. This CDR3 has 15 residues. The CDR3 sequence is CASSYSGAGWTEAFF. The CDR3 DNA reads TGTGCCAGCAGTTACTCTGGGGCGGGGTGGACTGAAGCTTTCTTT.

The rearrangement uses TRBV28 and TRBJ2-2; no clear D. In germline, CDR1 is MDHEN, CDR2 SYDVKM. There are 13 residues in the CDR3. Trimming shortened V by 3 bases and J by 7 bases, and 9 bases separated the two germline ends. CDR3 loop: CASSFLDGGELFF. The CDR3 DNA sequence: TGTGCCAGCAGTTTTTTGGATGGCGGGGAGCTGTTTTTT.

The CDR3 reads CASSWLAGGYNEQFF. CDR3 in DNA: TGTGCCAGCAGCTGGCTAGCGGGAGGGTACAATGAGCAGTTCTTC. The chain is built from TRBV7-2 and TRBJ2-1; 12 bases are a match to TRBD2. The CDR3 runs to 15 residues. V dropped 4 bases and J dropped 4; count of bases not matched to a gene: 2. The germline V gene has CDR1 SGHTA and CDR2 FQGNSA.

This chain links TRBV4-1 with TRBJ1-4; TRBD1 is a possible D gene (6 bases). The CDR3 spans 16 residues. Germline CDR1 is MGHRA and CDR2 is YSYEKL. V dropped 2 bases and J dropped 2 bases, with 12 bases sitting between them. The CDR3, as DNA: TGCGCCAGCAGCCAAACAGGGTGGGCGACTAATGAAAAACTGTTTTTT. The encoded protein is CASSQTGWATNEKLFF.

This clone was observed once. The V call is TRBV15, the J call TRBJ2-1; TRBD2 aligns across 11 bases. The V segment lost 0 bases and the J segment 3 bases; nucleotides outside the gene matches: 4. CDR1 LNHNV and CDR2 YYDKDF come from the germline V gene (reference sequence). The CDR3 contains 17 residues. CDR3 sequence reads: CATSRDPGTSGYNEQFF. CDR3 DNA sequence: TGTGCCACCAGCAGAGACCCCGGGACTAGCGGCTACAATGAGCAGTTCTTC.

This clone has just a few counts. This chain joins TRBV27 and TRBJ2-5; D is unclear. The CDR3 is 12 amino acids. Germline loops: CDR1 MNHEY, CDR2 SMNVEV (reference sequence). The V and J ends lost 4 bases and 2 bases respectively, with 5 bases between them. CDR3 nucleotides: TGTGCCAGCAGTTCCAGACAAGAGACCCAGTACTTC. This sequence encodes CASSSRQETQYF.

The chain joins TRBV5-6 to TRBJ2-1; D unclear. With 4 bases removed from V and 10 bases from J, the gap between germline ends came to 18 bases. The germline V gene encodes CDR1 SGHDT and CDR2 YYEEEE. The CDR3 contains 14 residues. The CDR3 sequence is CASSPRWQNEEQFF. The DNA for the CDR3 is TGTGCCAGCAGCCCACGGTGGCAGAACGAAGAGCAGTTCTTC.

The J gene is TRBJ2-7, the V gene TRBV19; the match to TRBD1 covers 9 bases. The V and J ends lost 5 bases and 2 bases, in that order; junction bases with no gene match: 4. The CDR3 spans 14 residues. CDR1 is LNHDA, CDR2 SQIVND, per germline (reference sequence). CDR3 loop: CASSDHRGPYEQYF. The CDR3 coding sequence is TGTGCCAGTAGTGATCACAGGGGGCCCTACGAGCAGTACTTC.

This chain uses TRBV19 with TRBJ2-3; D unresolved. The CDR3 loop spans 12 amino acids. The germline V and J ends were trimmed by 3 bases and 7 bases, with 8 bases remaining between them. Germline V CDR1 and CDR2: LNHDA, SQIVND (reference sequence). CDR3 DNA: TGTGCCAGTAGTATTGGGATCAATACGCAGTATTTT. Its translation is CASSIGINTQYF.

CDR3 DNA sequence: TGTGCCAGCAGCTTAGATAGGACTAGCGGGAATGAGCAGTTCTTC. Its protein product is CASSLDRTSGNEQFF. This chain connects TRBV11-2 to TRBJ2-1; TRBD2 matches 11 bases. Per germline, CDR1 SGHAT and CDR2 FQNNGV. This CDR3 comprises 15 residues. The trim removed 0 bases at V and 7 bases at J, leaving 2 bases unmatched.

CDR3 sequence: CASSLLGPQSGRPYNEQFF. The CDR3 DNA is TGTGCCAGCAGCCTCCTTGGACCCCAGAGCGGGAGGCCCTACAATGAGCAGTTCTTC. V usage is TRBV11-3 and J usage is TRBJ2-1, with TRBD2 identical over 9 bases. Germline CDR1 reads SGHNT; CDR2 reads YENEEA. The CDR3 consists of 19 residues. V lost 5 bases, J lost 2 bases, and 16 bases stayed unmatched. The whole variable domain, filled in from reference TRBV11-3 and TRBJ2-1, reads EAGVVQSPRYKIIEKKQPVAFWCNPISGHNTLYWYLQNLGQGPELLIRYENEEAVDDSQLPKDRFSAERLKGVDSTLKIQPAELGDSAVYLCASSLLGPQSGRPYNEQFFGPGTRLTVL.

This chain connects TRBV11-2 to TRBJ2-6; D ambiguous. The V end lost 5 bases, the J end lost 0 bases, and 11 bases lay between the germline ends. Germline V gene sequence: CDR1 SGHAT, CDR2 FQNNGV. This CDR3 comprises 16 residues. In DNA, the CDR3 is TGTGCCAGCAGCCCTACTTGGGGCTCTGGGGCCAACGTCCTGACTTTC. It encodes CASSPTWGSGANVLTF.

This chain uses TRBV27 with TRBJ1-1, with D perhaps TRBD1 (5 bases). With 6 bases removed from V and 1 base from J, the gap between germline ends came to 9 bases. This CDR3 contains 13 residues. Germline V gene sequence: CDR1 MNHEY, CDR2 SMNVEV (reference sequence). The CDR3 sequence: CASRRGGNTEAFF. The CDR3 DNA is TGTGCCAGCAGGCGGGGGGGGAACACTGAAGCTTTCTTT.

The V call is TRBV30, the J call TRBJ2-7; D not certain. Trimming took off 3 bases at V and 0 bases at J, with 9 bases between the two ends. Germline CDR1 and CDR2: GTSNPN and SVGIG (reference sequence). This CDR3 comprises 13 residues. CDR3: CAWSPAGSYEQYF. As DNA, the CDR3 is TGTGCCTGGAGCCCGGCAGGCTCCTACGAGCAGTACTTC.

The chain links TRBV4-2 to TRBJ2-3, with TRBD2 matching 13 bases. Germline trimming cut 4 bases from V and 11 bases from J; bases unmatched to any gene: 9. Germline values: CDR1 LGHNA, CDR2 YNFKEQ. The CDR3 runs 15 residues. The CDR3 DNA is TGTGCCAGCAGCCCTCGCGGGACTAGCGGGATAAAGCAGTATTTT. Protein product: CASSPRGTSGIKQYF.

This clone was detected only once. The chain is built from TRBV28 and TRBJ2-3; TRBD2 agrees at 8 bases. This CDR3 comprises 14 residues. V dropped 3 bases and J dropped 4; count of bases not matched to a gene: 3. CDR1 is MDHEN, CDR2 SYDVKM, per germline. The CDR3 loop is CASSFTGGPDTQYF. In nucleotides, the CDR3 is TGTGCCAGCAGTTTTACGGGAGGGCCAGATACGCAGTATTTT.

The CDR3 nucleotides read TGTGCCAGCAGCGCCGCCCGAGGGGGCGGGACTGAAGCTTTCTTT. It specifies CASSAARGGGTEAFF. The chain employs TRBV5-4 and TRBJ1-1, with 7 bases identical to TRBD1. The CDR3 runs to 15 residues. The V segment lost 4 bases and the J segment 5 bases; nucleotides outside the gene matches: 11. Looked up from germline, CDR1 is SGHNT and CDR2 is YYREEE (reference sequence).

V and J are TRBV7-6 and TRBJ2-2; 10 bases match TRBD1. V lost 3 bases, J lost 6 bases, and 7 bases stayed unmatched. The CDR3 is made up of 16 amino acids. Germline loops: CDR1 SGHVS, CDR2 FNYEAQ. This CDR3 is CASSFGDRGYAGELFF. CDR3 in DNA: TGTGCCAGCAGCTTCGGGGACAGGGGATACGCCGGGGAGCTGTTTTTT.